This T cell receptor (beta chain) is from a study of neurological immune-mediated disorders. CDR3 length equals 13 residues. V was clipped by 0 bases and J by 3 bases, with 2 bases between them. CDR1 is LNHNV and CDR2 is YYDKDF in the germline V gene (reference sequence). 5'RACE with 10-nucleotide random UMIs produced the cDNA. TCRdb used MiXCR to reprocess the 5' RACE reads, holding one entry per CDR3 protein. The sample consists of 80,000 to 85,000 distinct CDR3 sequences, 2.5% to 3% of them appearing once. In its sample, this clonotype was seen many times. The chain is built from TRBV15 and TRBJ1-4; D remains unclear. Sequencing input: PBMCs. The origin of this receptor is a woman younger than 45 with multiple sclerosis. This chain's CDR3 is CATSRDPNEKLFF. The CDR3 bases are TGTGCCACCAGCAGAGACCCTAATGAAAAACTGTTTTTT. The full variable domain, rest sourced from reference TRBV15 and TRBJ1-4, is DAMVIQNPRYQVTQFGKPVTLSCSQTLNHNVMYWYQQKSSQAPKLLFHYYDKDFNNEADTPDNFQSRRPNTSFCFLDIRSPGLGDTAMYLCATSRDPNEKLFFGSGTQLSVL.